This is a list of T cell receptor beta chains from one sample in a study of blood T cell repertoires in COVID-19. Clones were read by immunoSEQ multiplex PCR, and TCRdb kept only the in-frame ones, dropping some. The profile covers about 60,000 clones, with about 93% appearing a single time and approximately 15% taken by the ten largest. The sequencing sample was made of peripheral blood. Receptors were obtained from a human donor with active COVID-19. The donor label of this sample is uncertain. Both conserved end residues are trimmed from each CDR3. The order of the fields is V gene, CDR3 protein.

TRBV4-2 ASSQVRGNSYT
TRBV7-2 ASSLDSTAEFYGYT
TRBV4-2 ASSQDHRGATEAF
TRBV19 ASSYRDLYWDNQPQH
TRBV27 ASSLGTRQF
TRBV5-1 ASSMGPGGETQY
TRBV7-9 ASSPSEGPLGTQY
TRBV19 ASSMAGGPEKLF
TRBV2 ATWQGPSYNEQF
TRBV29-1 SVQGGNGYT
TRBV18 ASSSGEGASYEQY
TRBV10-1 ASSEASGRNEQF
TRBV23-1 ASRQGTAYGYT
TRBV6-6 ASSYKAGGRNEQF
TRBV6-6 ASMPGYHEQY
TRBV29-1 SVELGTENTYEQY
TRBV5-1 ASSQSGTPLAQY
TRBV28 ASSQIVLGGLNTEAF